Below, 20 T cell receptor beta chains from the same sample are listed, as sequenced in a study of long-term antiretroviral therapy in people with HIV. Sequencing relied on immunoSEQ assay v3.0, run at survey level. Repertoires were generated with immunoSEQ multiplex PCR, while TCRdb's copy carries only in-frame clones and drops some. Of 14,000 or so clones detected, around 83% appear once; the ten largest clones hold around 7.2%. The source was unsorted PBMCs, collected 0.4 years after starting antiretroviral therapy. The source of these receptors is a man younger than 40 with HIV.

The V gene is TRBV29-1, the J gene TRBJ2-7; 9 nucleotides line up with TRBD2. The V gene's germline CDR1 is SQVTM and CDR2 ANQGSEA. V was pared by 1 base and J by 0 bases, with 13 bases of the junction left unmatched. This CDR3 contains 18 residues. For the CDR3, the DNA is TGCAGCGTTGAAGGGTTCAGTAGCGGGAGTGCCCCCTCCTACGAGCAGTACTTC. Translating gives CSVEGFSSGSAPSYEQYF.

V gene TRBV5-1 combines with J gene TRBJ2-7; the match to TRBD2 covers 7 bases. This CDR3 spans 15 amino acids. V lost 0 bases and J lost 3; bases outside the gene matches: 6. The V gene's germline CDR1 is SGHRS and CDR2 YFSETQ. CDR3 in DNA: TGCGCCAGCAGCTTGGGCGCGGGGGTTGGCTACGAGCAGTACTTC. The encoded protein is CASSLGAGVGYEQYF.

The rearrangement links TRBV5-1 to TRBJ2-2; either TRBD1 or TRBD2 may supply D (6 bases each). The V end lost 5 bases, the J end lost 4 bases, and 15 bases lay between the germline ends. There are 15 residues in the CDR3. Germline V gene sequence: CDR1 SGHRS, CDR2 YFSETQ. CDR3 sequence (DNA): TGCGCCAGCAGGGTAGGGGGGCGCGTCACCGGGGAGCTGTTTTTT. Translated, it gives CASRVGGRVTGELFF.

The chain has TRBV6-5 and TRBJ1-2, with D possibly matching TRBD1 (6 bases). CDR1 is MNHEY and CDR2 is SVGAGI in the germline V gene. This CDR3 comprises 13 residues. With 5 bases removed from V and 8 bases from J, the gap between germline ends came to 15 bases. CDR3 sequence: CASSTTGIYGYTF. The CDR3 region has the DNA TGTGCCAGCAGTACAACAGGGATATACGGCTACACCTTC.

The chain joins TRBV19 to TRBJ1-1, with TRBD1 matching 7 bases. Germline V gene lookup returns CDR1 LNHDA and CDR2 SQIVND (reference sequence). The CDR3 is 15 amino acids. The V segment lost 4 bases and the J segment 4 bases; nucleotides outside the gene matches: 9. CDR3 in amino acids: CASSTYSTGITEAFF. The CDR3 bases are TGTGCCAGTAGTACTTACTCGACAGGGATCACTGAAGCTTTCTTT.

This chain joins TRBV4-3 and TRBJ2-1, with D unresolved. In germline, CDR1 is LGHNA, CDR2 YSLEER. V was pared by 0 bases and J by 5 bases, with 8 bases between. The CDR3 runs to 14 residues. This CDR3 reads CASSQDTVNNEQFF. DNA of the CDR3: TGCGCCAGCAGCCAAGATACTGTTAACAATGAGCAGTTCTTC.

This chain joins TRBV28 and TRBJ1-2; D gene ambiguous. V was cut by 0 bases and J by 4 bases, with 21 bases left in between. The germline gives CDR1 MDHEN, CDR2 SYDVKM. This CDR3 is 18 amino acids long. In DNA form, the CDR3 reads TGTGCCAGCAGTTTATGGGTCTCTCACTCCCGGTGGGTCTATGGCTACACCTTC. It codes for CASSLWVSHSRWVYGYTF.

The genes are TRBV9 and TRBJ2-3, with D possibly TRBD2 on 6 matching bases. Germline V lookup: CDR1 SGDLS, CDR2 YYNGEE. The CDR3 is 13 amino acids. V was cut by 7 bases and J by 2 bases, with 11 bases left in between. DNA for the CDR3: TGTGCCAGCGGTCCGGGGGTCACAGATACGCAGTATTTT. Translating it yields CASGPGVTDTQYF.

The chain employs TRBV21-1 and TRBJ1-2. TRBV21-1 is a pseudogene locus. The CDR3 is 15 residues long. For the CDR3, the DNA is TGTGCCAGCAGCAAAGTGGATGAGGGGCGCAGTGGCTACACCTTC. It encodes CASSKVDEGRSGYTF.

This chain connects TRBV30 to TRBJ2-2; TRBD2 matches at 10 bases. Germline V gives CDR1 GTSNPN, CDR2 SVGIG (reference sequence). The CDR3 has 17 residues. V gave up 1 base and J gave up 7 bases; unmatched junction bases: 12. This chain's CDR3 is CAWSDEQAGGRGGELFF. CDR3 DNA sequence: TGTGCCTGGAGTGACGAACAAGCGGGGGGGCGGGGCGGGGAGCTGTTTTTT.

The rearrangement joins TRBV6-1 to TRBJ1-4, with a weak D call TRBD1 (6 bases). V dropped 4 bases and J dropped 7 bases, with 13 bases sitting between them. Germline CDR1 and CDR2: MNHNS and SASEGT. The CDR3 has 14 amino acids. In DNA form, the CDR3 reads TGTGCCAGCAGTGCGCGTGGGGGCAGTGAAAAACTGTTTTTT. Translated, it gives CASSARGGSEKLFF.

This chain links TRBV29-1 with TRBJ2-1, with D tentatively TRBD2 (5 bases). Trimming shortened V by 7 bases and J by 10 bases, and 17 bases separated the two germline ends. CDR3 size: 12 residues. Germline V CDR1 and CDR2: SQVTM, ANQGSEA. Here the CDR3 DNA reads TGCAGCGCCGCCTTCGGGGTGGGCGAGCAGTTCTTC. Its protein product is CSAAFGVGEQFF.

V usage is TRBV6-1 and J usage is TRBJ1-4, with D perhaps matching TRBD1 (6 bases). Trimming cost V 3 bases and J 7 bases, with 15 bases left between them. The CDR3 spans 15 residues. In germline, CDR1 is MNHNS, CDR2 SASEGT. The CDR3: CASSDPYRASEKLFF. DNA of the CDR3: TGTGCCAGCAGTGACCCCTACAGGGCGAGTGAAAAACTGTTTTTT.

By share, this clone ranks as large. CDR3 nucleotides: TGTGCCAGCAGCTTAGGTGAGGACACCTCAGCCTACGAGCAGTACTTC. Residues: CASSLGEDTSAYEQYF. The chain carries TRBV5-4 and TRBJ2-7; tentative D call: TRBD1 (5 bases). CDR1 and CDR2 (germline): SGHNT, YYREEE (reference sequence). V lost 2 bases and J lost 2, with 17 bases in between. The CDR3 consists of 16 residues.

This clone occurred once. The chain has TRBV19 and TRBJ1-3; weak D call: TRBD1 (5 bases). The CDR3 contains 15 residues. Germline CDR1 LNHDA, CDR2 SQIVND (reference sequence). V lost 5 bases and J lost 2, with 13 bases in between. The chain's CDR3 is CASSATENTGNTIYF. Written as DNA, the CDR3 is TGTGCCAGTAGTGCGACAGAAAATACTGGAAACACCATATATTTT.

This rearrangement joins TRBV11-2 to TRBJ1-4; D might be TRBD1 (6 bases). V gave up 3 bases and J gave up 8 bases, with 16 bases separating them. Germline CDR1 is SGHAT and CDR2 is FQNNGV. There are 15 residues in the CDR3. The CDR3 DNA reads as TGTGCCAGCAGCTTGGTAGGGGGATCTGGGGAAAAACTGTTTTTT. It is translated as CASSLVGGSGEKLFF. Using reference TRBV11-2 and TRBJ1-4 for the parts outside the CDR3, the full variable domain is EAGVAQSPRYKIIEKRQSVAFWCNPISGHATLYWYQQILGQGPKLLIQFQNNGVVDDSQLPKDRFSAERLKGVDSTLKIQPAKLEDSAVYLCASSLVGGSGEKLFFGSGTQLSVL.

The genes are TRBV28 and TRBJ1-4; D unresolved. Per the germline V gene, CDR1 is MDHEN and CDR2 is SYDVKM. This CDR3 comprises 12 residues. V lost 3 bases and J lost 11, with 10 bases in between. The CDR3 sequence is CASSFRQLKLFF. CDR3 DNA sequence: TGTGCCAGCAGTTTTAGGCAGCTCAAACTGTTTTTT.

This rearrangement joins TRBV6-4 to TRBJ2-5; 12 bases agree with TRBD1. Germline lookup yields CDR1 MRHNA and CDR2 SNTAGT. This CDR3 is built from 13 residues. V gave up 3 bases and J gave up 8 bases; unmatched junction bases: 1. The CDR3 nucleotides read TGTGCCAGCAGTGAGGGACAGGGGGCAACCCAGTACTTC. Translating gives CASSEGQGATQYF.

This rearrangement joins TRBV4-3 to TRBJ1-4, with TRBD1 matching over 9 bases. CDR3 length: 16 residues. CDR1 is LGHNA and CDR2 is YSLEER in the germline V gene. Trimming took 3 bases from V and 0 from J; bases not matched to a gene: 2. The CDR3 sequence: CASSQGQGSTNEKLFF. For the CDR3, the DNA is TGCGCCAGCAGCCAGGGACAGGGATCAACTAATGAAAAACTGTTTTTT.

The chain combines TRBV5-5 with TRBJ2-1, with D maybe TRBD1 (6 bases). Per germline, CDR1 SGHKS and CDR2 YYEKEE (reference sequence). V lost 1 base and J 5 bases, leaving 10 bases between the germline ends. The CDR3 spans 14 residues. The DNA of the CDR3 is TGTGCCAGCAGCTTGAGGGGGTCCCACAATGAGCAGTTCTTC. Translating it yields CASSLRGSHNEQFF.